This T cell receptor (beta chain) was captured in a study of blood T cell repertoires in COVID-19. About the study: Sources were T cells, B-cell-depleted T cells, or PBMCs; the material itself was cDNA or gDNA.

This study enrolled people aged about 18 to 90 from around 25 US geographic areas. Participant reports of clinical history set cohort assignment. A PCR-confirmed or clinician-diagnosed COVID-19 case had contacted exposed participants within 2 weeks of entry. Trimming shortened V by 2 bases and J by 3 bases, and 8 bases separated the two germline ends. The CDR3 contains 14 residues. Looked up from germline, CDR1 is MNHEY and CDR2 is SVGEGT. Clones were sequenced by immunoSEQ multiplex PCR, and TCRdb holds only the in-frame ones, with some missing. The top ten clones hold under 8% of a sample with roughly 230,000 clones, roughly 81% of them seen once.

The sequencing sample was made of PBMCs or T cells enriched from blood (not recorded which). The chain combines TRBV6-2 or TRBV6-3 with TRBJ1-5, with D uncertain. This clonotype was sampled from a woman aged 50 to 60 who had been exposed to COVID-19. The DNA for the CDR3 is TGTGCCAGCAGTTACGGGCAGCTCAATCAGCCCCAGCATTTT. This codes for CASSYGQLNQPQHF.